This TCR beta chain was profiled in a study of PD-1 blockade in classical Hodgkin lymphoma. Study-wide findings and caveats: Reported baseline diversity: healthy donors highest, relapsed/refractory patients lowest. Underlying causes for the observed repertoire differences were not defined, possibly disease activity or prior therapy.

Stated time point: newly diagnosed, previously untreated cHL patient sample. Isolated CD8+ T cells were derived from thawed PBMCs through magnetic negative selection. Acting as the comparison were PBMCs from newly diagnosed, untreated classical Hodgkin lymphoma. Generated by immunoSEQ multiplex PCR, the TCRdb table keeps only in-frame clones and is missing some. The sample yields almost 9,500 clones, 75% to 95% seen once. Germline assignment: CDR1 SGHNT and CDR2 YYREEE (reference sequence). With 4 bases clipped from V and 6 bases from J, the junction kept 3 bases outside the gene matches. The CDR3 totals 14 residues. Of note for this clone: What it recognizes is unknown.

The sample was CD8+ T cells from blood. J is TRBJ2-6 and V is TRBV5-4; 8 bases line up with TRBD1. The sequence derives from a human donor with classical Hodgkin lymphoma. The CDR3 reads CASSLGQAANVLTF. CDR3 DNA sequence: TGTGCCAGCAGCCTGGGACAGGCGGCCAACGTCCTGACTTTC. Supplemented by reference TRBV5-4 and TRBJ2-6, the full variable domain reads ETGVTQSPTHLIKTRGQQVTLRCSSQSGHNTVSWYQQALGQGPQFIFQYYREEENGRGNFPPRFSGLQFPNYSSELNVNALELDDSALYLCASSLGQAANVLTFGAGSRLTVL.